Below are 10 T cell receptor beta chains sequenced from a single sample in a study of PD-L1 blockade in urothelial cancer. As to time point: peripheral blood 6 weeks after treatment start. Sequencing used immunoSEQ multiplex PCR; TCRdb keeps in-frame clones, though not all of them. In the table there are about 30,000 clones, 80% to 90% of which are singletons. The sequencing used PBMCs, collected around atezolizumab (anti-PD-L1) treatment. The receptors were sampled from a man at least 80 years old with urothelial cancer.

The rearrangement joins TRBV29-1 to TRBJ2-2; D not certain. This CDR3 contains 11 residues. Germline V CDR1 and CDR2: SQVTM, ANQGSEA. The ends were cut back, 4 bases at V and 8 bases at J, with 8 bases in the middle. CDR3 DNA sequence: TGCAGCGTTGCTTCGTCTGGGGAGCTGTTTTTT. It yields the protein CSVASSGELFF.

The V call is TRBV28, the J call TRBJ2-1; 9 nucleotides match TRBD2. The CDR3 loop spans 16 amino acids. Germline-derived CDR1 and CDR2 are MDHEN and SYDVKM. J gave up 5 bases and V 4 bases, and 9 bases lay outside the gene matches. The CDR3 reads CASSSTGASGNNEQFF. In DNA form, the CDR3 reads TGTGCCAGCAGTTCTACGGGGGCTAGCGGGAACAATGAGCAGTTCTTC.

The chain is built from TRBV11-3 and TRBJ2-2, with 7 bases that match TRBD1. J lost 7 bases, V lost 3 bases, and 8 bases had no gene match. This CDR3 spans 15 amino acids. The germline V gene has CDR1 SGHNT and CDR2 YENEEA. The CDR3 loop reads CASSFKGASIGELFF. The CDR3 coding sequence is TGTGCCAGCAGCTTCAAGGGGGCCAGCATCGGGGAGCTGTTTTTT.

The V and J genes are TRBV18 and TRBJ2-1, with 8 bases matching TRBD2. In germline, CDR1 is KGHSH, CDR2 LQKENI. The CDR3 has 13 residues. The junction had 2 bases not matched to a gene; V was cut back by 3 bases and J by 7 bases. Here the CDR3 DNA reads TGTGCCAGCTCACCGGGCGGGAGGAATGAGCAGTTCTTC. Amino acids: CASSPGGRNEQFF.

This clone was detected once. The DNA of the CDR3 is TGTGCCAGCAGCGTAGATGGGGGCGGTGAGCAGTTCTTC. This gives the protein CASSVDGGGEQFF. The rearrangement links TRBV9 to TRBJ2-1; D is perhaps TRBD1 (6 bases). V gave up 0 bases and J gave up 9 bases, with 10 bases separating them. The CDR3 covers 13 residues. Per germline, CDR1 SGDLS and CDR2 YYNGEE.

This CDR3 is CASSKTSLPTDTQYF. The CDR3 coding sequence is TGTGCCAGCAGTAAGACTAGCCTACCCACAGATACGCAGTATTTT. The chain uses TRBV27 and TRBJ2-3; 7 nucleotides match TRBD2. The CDR3 is made up of 15 amino acids. Looked up from germline, CDR1 is MNHEY and CDR2 is SMNVEV (reference sequence). Germline trimming cut 5 bases from V and 2 bases from J; bases unmatched to any gene: 7.

This chain connects TRBV7-9 to TRBJ1-2; no firm D call. The V gene's germline CDR1 is SEHNR and CDR2 FQNEAQ (reference sequence). V gave up 1 base and J gave up 5 bases, with 5 bases separating them. This CDR3 comprises 12 residues. The CDR3 DNA sequence: TGTGCCAGCAGCTTAGGCCAGTATGGCTACACCTTC. Its protein is CASSLGQYGYTF.

The chain employs TRBV7-8 and TRBJ1-2; maybe TRBD1 (5 bases). The V gene lost 3 bases and the J gene lost 4 bases, with 9 bases spanning the gap. Per the germline V gene, CDR1 is SGHVS and CDR2 is FQNEAQ. The CDR3 is 13 residues long. The CDR3 DNA is TGTGCCAGCAGCTTTGTCGGGGGCTATGGCTACACCTTC. It is translated as CASSFVGGYGYTF.

The chain has TRBV21-1 and TRBJ2-1; TRBD1, the table's D call, was not compared with the DNA. TRBV21-1 is termed a pseudogene. This CDR3 is built from 16 residues. The CDR3 DNA follows: TGTGCCAGCAGCGACCTCCGGGACAGCCGCTCCAATGAGCAGTTCTTC. It encodes CASSDLRDSRSNEQFF.

V is TRBV6-1 and J is TRBJ2-7, with 7 bases identical to TRBD2. Germline V gene data show CDR1 as MNHNS and CDR2 as SASEGT. J was trimmed by 4 bases and V by 3 bases; bases with no gene match: 9. The CDR3 is 15 amino acids. The CDR3 coding sequence is TGTGCCAGCAGTGAGGGGGTGGACGGGAGGTACGAGCAGTACTTC. This sequence encodes CASSEGVDGRYEQYF.